This T cell receptor (beta chain) appears in the sequencing data of a study of T cell changes during pregnancy in multiple sclerosis. The data were produced by immunoSEQ multiplex PCR, yet TCRdb's version contains in-frame clones alone and is incomplete. The repertoire holds tens of thousands of clones, with more than 85% as singletons. This TCR derives from a female donor with multiple sclerosis, enrolled in a pregnancy study. The sample consisted of CD8+ T cells from peripheral blood mononuclear cells, taken after pregnancy.

CDR3 sequence reads: CASNLAGGQETQYF. CDR3 bases: TGTGCCAGCAACCTAGCGGGAGGGCAAGAGACCCAGTACTTC. The chain combines TRBV6-5 with TRBJ2-5; the match to TRBD2 covers 12 bases. CDR1 and CDR2 from the germline V gene are MNHEY and SVGAGI. J was trimmed by 2 bases and V by 7 bases; bases with no gene match: 2. The CDR3 is 14 amino acids.